The T cell receptor (beta chain) under discussion was sequenced for a study of blood T cell repertoires in COVID-19. In the original workflow: Reference gene primer amplification gave estimated nucleated cell counts. Data came from immunoSEQ multiplex PCR; TCRdb stores just in-frame clones and leaves some out. V and J calls and clone size are copied from that table; D and trimming were computed from the DNA. This sample yields 250,000 to 350,000 clones, of which approximately 84% are seen a single time; around 2.1% belongs to the top ten. The CDR3 covers 14 residues. Per germline, CDR1 LGHNA and CDR2 YNFKEQ. V was shortened by 1 base and J by 8 bases, with 11 bases between the two germline ends.

The source is a woman aged 25 to 39 who had recovered from COVID-19. The rearrangement joins TRBV4-2 to TRBJ1-4; D gene unclear. The sequencing input was peripheral blood. The CDR3 coding sequence is TGTGCCAGCAGCCAAGCGGGGATCGACGAAAAACTGTTTTTT. It encodes CASSQAGIDEKLFF.